This T cell receptor beta chain was documented in a study of memory CD4+ T cells and cytomegalovirus serostatus. With respect to this clone: The antigen is undetermined.

Germline loops: CDR1 MNHNY, CDR2 SVGAGI (reference sequence). Trimming took 4 bases from V and 2 from J; bases not matched to a gene: 6. The CDR3 is 15 residues long. Single viable CD3+CD4+CD8-CD45RO+ cells were sorted as the memory CD4+ T cells. How the authors handled the data: Out-of-frame sequences were removed, leaving about 2,300,000 distinct TCRbeta sequences. Some clones are missing from TCRdb's copy, which holds only in-frame ones; the method was immunoSEQ multiplex PCR. That table furnishes V, J and clone size, whereas the DNA furnished D and trimming. The sample carries roughly 53,000 clones, around 76% recorded once. Study results and caveats: A US-trained random forest predicted CMV serostatus with median AUC approximately 0.9.

The gene calls are TRBV6-6 and TRBJ1-2, with 8 bases identical to TRBD1. The sequence was collected from an adult in good health and CMV-seronegative. What was sequenced was memory CD4+ T cells from blood. CDR3 region: CASSSNRGGNYGYTF. The CDR3 DNA reads TGTGCCAGCAGTTCAAACAGGGGGGGAAACTATGGCTACACCTTC.